A single TCR beta chain is shown here with its context. The data derive from a study of control samples from healthy donors and cancer patients. Measured with immunoSEQ multiplex PCR; TCRdb has only the in-frame clones, and not every one. The data show over 85,000 clones, about 88% seen once. V was clipped by 4 bases and J by 4 bases, with 12 bases between them. CDR1 and CDR2 (germline): GTSNPN, SVGIG (reference sequence). This CDR3 has 13 residues. This chain links TRBV30 with TRBJ2-3; unclear D gene. Sequencing was carried out using PBMCs. The TCR sequence derives from a woman aged 45-65 years with colorectal cancer. CDR3 DNA sequence: TGTGCCTGGACGGTTACAGCTTCAGATACGCAGTATTTT. This encodes CAWTVTASDTQYF. Full variable domain (remainder filled in from reference TRBV30 and TRBJ2-3): SQTIHQWPATLVQPVGSPLSLECTVEGTSNPNLYWYRQAAGRGLQLLFYSVGIGQISSEVPQNLSASRPQDRQFILSSKKLLLSDSGFYLCAWTVTASDTQYFGPGTRLTVL.